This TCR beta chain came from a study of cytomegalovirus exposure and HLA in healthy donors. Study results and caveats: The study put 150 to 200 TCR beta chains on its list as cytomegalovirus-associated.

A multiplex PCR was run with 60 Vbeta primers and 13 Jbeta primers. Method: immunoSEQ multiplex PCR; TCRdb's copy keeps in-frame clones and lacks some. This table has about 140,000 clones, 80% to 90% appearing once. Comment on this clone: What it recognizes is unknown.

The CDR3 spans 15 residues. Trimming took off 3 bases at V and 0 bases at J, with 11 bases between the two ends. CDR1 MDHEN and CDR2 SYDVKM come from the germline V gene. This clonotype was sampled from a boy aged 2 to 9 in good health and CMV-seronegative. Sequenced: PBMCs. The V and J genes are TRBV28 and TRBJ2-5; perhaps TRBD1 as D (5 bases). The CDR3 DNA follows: TGTGCCAGCAGTTTTAGGGGTTCGTACCAAGAGACCCAGTACTTC. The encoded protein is CASSFRGSYQETQYF.